This is a list of T cell receptor beta chains from one sample in a study of CD8+CD57+ T cells in acquired aplastic anemia. TCRdb itself ran the reads through MiXCR, one entry per CDR3 protein. This sample carries about 110,000 distinct CDR3 sequences, around half of them seen once, and the ten largest clones take roughly 34%. Input material: sorted CD4+, CD8+, or CD8+CD57+ T cells (not recorded which) from PBMCs. These receptors originate from a human donor in good health, serving as a control. Both conserved end residues are part of each CDR3. Each record gives: V gene, clone size, D gene, J gene, CDR3 DNA, CDR3 protein. The D gene is left open where the match is weak. Rows give clone size only sometimes, using once, few, many, or a class for an expanded clone.

>TRBV7-2|-|TRBD1|TRBJ1-2
TGTGCCAGCAGACAGGGGGTCTATGGCTGCACCTTC
CASRQGVYGCTF
>TRBV9|-|-|TRBJ2-7
TGTGCCAGCAGCGTAGCTCCGGAAGGAGGCGAGCAGTACTTC
CASSVAPEGGEQYF
>TRBV19|many|TRBD1|TRBJ1-2
TGTGCCAGTAATACGCGGGGACAGGGGGCCTATGGCTACACCTTC
CASNTRGQGAYGYTF
>TRBV29-1|-|-|TRBJ1-3
TGCAGCGGTCAGGTCGGGGGAAACACCATATATTTT
CSGQVGGNTIYF
>TRBV27|-|-|TRBJ2-7
TGTGCCAGCAGTCCCTCAGGGGGGACCTACGAGCAGTACTTC
CASSPSGGTYEQYF
>TRBV15|-|TRBD1|TRBJ1-6
TGTGCCACCAGCAGGATCGGACAGGGGCGGCGGAAAAATTCACCCCTCCACTTT
CATSRIGQGRRKNSPLHF
>TRBV6-1|few|-|TRBJ1-3
TGTGCCAGCAGTCCCGGGGGGGCGAGCTCTGGAAACACCATATATTTT
CASSPGGASSGNTIYF
>TRBV7-9|many|-|TRBJ1-2
TGTGCCAGCAGCCGCGGGCCTTCAGGCACCTTC
CASSRGPSGTF
>TRBV6-1|many|TRBD2|TRBJ2-7
TGTGCCAGCTTGACTAGCGGGGGGGATACCTACGAGCAGTACTTC
CASLTSGGDTYEQYF
>TRBV20-1|-|TRBD2|TRBJ2-3
TGCAGTGCTAGAGATCCTAGCGGGGGGGCACAAGATACGCAGTATTTT
CSARDPSGGAQDTQYF
>TRBV25-1|-|TRBD2|TRBJ2-7
TGTGCCAGCAGCGGCGCCGGTGGGGGGGACTACGAGCAGTACTTC
CASSGAGGGDYEQYF
>TRBV6-4|-|-|TRBJ2-3
TGTGCCAGCAGTGACAAGGCTCCGGGACGGGGCACAGATACGCAGTATTTT
CASSDKAPGRGTDTQYF
>TRBV15|-|-|TRBJ1-2
TGTGCCACCAGCAGTGCAGGGTTTAGCTATGGCTACACCTTC
CATSSAGFSYGYTF
>TRBV15|-|-|TRBJ2-7
TGTGCCACCAGCAGGGGGGGAGGACAGGTCTACGAGCAGTACTTC
CATSRGGGQVYEQYF
>TRBV19|-|-|TRBJ1-6
TGTGCCAGTAGTACCCTTCCAGTGCAGGGAGGTTATTCACCCCTCCACTTT
CASSTLPVQGGYSPLHF
>TRBV10-2|many|-|TRBJ1-2
TGCGCCAGCAGTGACGGGACCCAAGCGGGCTATGGCTACACCTTC
CASSDGTQAGYGYTF
>TRBV4-1|once|TRBD1|TRBJ1-2
TGCGCCAGCAGCCAACCTCGGACAGGGGGAGGCTACACCTTC
CASSQPRTGGGYTF
>TRBV2|-|TRBD1|TRBJ1-1
TGTGCCAGCAGTTCGACAGGGGGCACTGAAGCTTTCTTT
CASSSTGGTEAFF
>TRBV20-1|few|TRBD1|TRBJ2-7
TGCAGTGCTATACCGACAGGGTTCCACGAGCAGTACTTC
CSAIPTGFHEQYF
>TRBV6-6|many|TRBD2|TRBJ2-5
TGTGCCAGCAGTTACGAAGGCGGGGGGGCGAAGGAGACCCAGTACTTC
CASSYEGGGAKETQYF
>TRBV5-1|many|TRBD1|TRBJ2-1
TGCGCCAGCAGCGCAGGACAGGGGCTTAATGAGCAGTTCTTC
CASSAGQGLNEQFF
>TRBV20-1|-|-|TRBJ1-5
TGCAGTGCTAGAGAGACGGGGTTCGGCAATCAGCCCCAGCATTTT
CSARETGFGNQPQHF
>TRBV6-2/TRBV6-3|few|-|TRBJ1-4
TGTGCCAGCAGTTACTCGAAATCCTCCGATGCCTTTAATGAAAAACTGTTTTTT
CASSYSKSSDAFNEKLFF
>TRBV29-1|-|-|TRBJ1-1
TGCAGCGTGAGACAAAATATGAACACTGAAGCTTTCTTT
CSVRQNMNTEAFF
>TRBV30|many|-|TRBJ2-7
TGTGCCTGGAGAAGGGTAGGATACGAGCAGTACTTC
CAWRRVGYEQYF
>TRBV29-1|-|-|TRBJ1-2
TGCAGCGCAAGGGGCAGCATCTATGGCTACACCTTC
CSARGSIYGYTF
>TRBV14|-|-|TRBJ1-6
TGTGCCAGCAGCCCGGGGCCTAATTCACCCCTCCACTTT
CASSPGPNSPLHF
>TRBV5-4|many|TRBD1|TRBJ1-2
TGTGCCAGCAGTCCCGGGACAGCTAACTATGGCTACACCTTC
CASSPGTANYGYTF
>TRBV10-3|-|-|TRBJ2-2
TGTGCCATCGCTAGCGTGGGAAGCACCGGGGAGCTGTTTTTT
CAIASVGSTGELFF
>TRBV29-1|-|-|TRBJ1-5
TGCAGCGTTGAGGGGGACATTGGTCAGCCCCAGCATTTT
CSVEGDIGQPQHF
>TRBV5-1|many|TRBD2|TRBJ2-3
TGCGCCAGCAGCTTGGGAAGCACTAGCGCTGATACGCAGTATTTT
CASSLGSTSADTQYF
>TRBV20-1|-|-|TRBJ2-1
TGCAGTGCTAGAGAAGGGGCTAGAAATGAGCAGTTCTTC
CSAREGARNEQFF
>TRBV19|-|-|TRBJ1-2
TGTGCCAGTAGTATCATAGGGGGGATTTGTGGCTACACCTTC
CASSIIGGICGYTF
>TRBV4-3|many|TRBD1|TRBJ1-2
TGCGCCAGCAGCCAAGAGAGGACACCGGGACAGGGAAACGGCTACACCTTC
CASSQERTPGQGNGYTF
>TRBV15|many|-|TRBJ2-2
TGTGCCACCAGCACAGGGGGGACCGGGGAGCTGTTTTTT
CATSTGGTGELFF
>TRBV25-1|-|-|TRBJ1-1
TGTGCCAGCAGTGACCCTACAGGGAGGAGGACTGAAGCTTTCTTT
CASSDPTGRRTEAFF
>TRBV15|-|-|TRBJ2-3
TGTGCCACCAGCAGAGCCCCTGTAGATACGCAGTATTTT
CATSRAPVDTQYF
>TRBV2|few|-|TRBJ2-3
TGTGCCAGCAGCTTAGAGGTGAACACAGATACGCAGTATTTT
CASSLEVNTDTQYF
>TRBV27|many|TRBD2|TRBJ2-7
TGTGCCAGCAGTTTGAGCGGGACTAGCGGGGGGCTAATCTACGAGCAGTACTTC
CASSLSGTSGGLIYEQYF
>TRBV19|many|TRBD2|TRBJ2-3
TGTGCCAGTAGCTATAGGCTAGCGGGGACCCTCACAGATACGCAGTATTTT
CASSYRLAGTLTDTQYF
>TRBV2|-|TRBD1|TRBJ1-3
TGTGCCAGCAGTTCGACAGGGGTCGGCGGAAACACCATATATTTT
CASSSTGVGGNTIYF
>TRBV25-1|many|-|TRBJ1-2
TGTGCCAGCAGTGGTTCCTTAGGAACAGCCCCTAACTATGGCTACACCTTC
CASSGSLGTAPNYGYTF
>TRBV2|few|-|TRBJ2-3
TGTGCCAGCAGTCTCGCAAATACGCAGTATTTT
CASSLANTQYF
>TRBV25-1|-|TRBD1|TRBJ1-2
TGTGCCAGCAGTTCCCCAGGGGGCTTCCTTGGCTACACCTTC
CASSSPGGFLGYTF
>TRBV7-9|-|-|TRBJ2-1
TGTGCCAGCAGCTTAGTACTGGACCACTTCTTC
CASSLVLDHFF
>TRBV25-1|-|-|TRBJ1-4
TGTGCCAGCATCGGCCGCAGTGATGGGGGAACACTGTTTTTT
CASIGRSDGGTLFF
>TRBV7-7|-|TRBD1|TRBJ2-5
TGTGCTAGCAGCTTAGGGGGACAGCCGACCCAGTACTTC
CASSLGGQPTQYF
>TRBV7-2|-|-|TRBJ2-5
TGTGCCACCAAGTTGGCGGGGGAGACCCAGTACTTC
CATKLAGETQYF
>TRBV29-1|medium-sized|TRBD1|TRBJ1-2
TGCAGCGGAGGGACAGGGGACTATGGCTACACCTTC
CSGGTGDYGYTF
>TRBV12-3/TRBV12-4|few|TRBD2|TRBJ2-1
TGTGCCAGCAATCGGGGGGGCTTCTCCTACAATGAGCAGTTCTTC
CASNRGGFSYNEQFF
>TRBV24-1|-|-|TRBJ2-3
TGTGCCACCAGTGACAGGGAAGTCGGCGAAGATACGCAGTATTTT
CATSDREVGEDTQYF
>TRBV2|-|-|TRBJ2-2
TGTGCCAGCAAAAGGACAGTAAACACCGGGGAGCTGTTTTTT
CASKRTVNTGELFF
>TRBV28|-|TRBD1|TRBJ2-7
TGTGCCAGCAGCCTGACCGGGACAGGGCGTTACGAGCAGTACTTC
CASSLTGTGRYEQYF
>TRBV2|few|-|TRBJ2-7
TGTGCCACCTGGGGCGTCGCCTACGAGCAGTACTTC
CATWGVAYEQYF
>TRBV7-6|-|-|TRBJ1-1
TGTGCCAGCAGCACAACAGGGACCACTGAAGCTTTCTTT
CASSTTGTTEAFF
>TRBV19|-|-|TRBJ1-5
TGTGCCAGTAGTATAGTACGGAACAATCAGCCCCAGCATTTT
CASSIVRNNQPQHF